The next 10 T cell receptor beta chains were all read from a single sample in a study of cytomegalovirus exposure and HLA in healthy donors (dated by TCRdb to between 2016 and 2019). The method behind the library was the immunoSEQ multiplex PCR assay. For the multiplex PCR, a mixture combining 60 forward primers for TCR Vbeta segments and 13 reverse primers for TCR Jbeta segments was used. Sourced from immuneACCESS, this table was stored by TCRdb with only in-frame sequences that have V and J called. A share of the clones is absent; for the studies checked, an unresolved V gene accounts for under half, and the remainder has no known explanation. The sample records 45,000 to 75,000 clones, 70% to 80% of which are singletons. The ten biggest clones cover roughly 19% of the sample. Source material: PBMCs. The receptors here all came from a woman aged 55-70 years in good health and CMV-seropositive.

The chain links TRBV5-1 to TRBJ2-2; D possibly corresponds to TRBD1 (6 bases). The CDR3 is made up of 15 amino acids. Germline CDR1 is SGHRS and CDR2 is YFSETQ. V was trimmed by 2 bases and J by 2 bases, leaving 10 bases between them. CDR3 sequence (DNA): TGCGCCAGCAGCTTCCGGGACATCAACACCGGGGAGCTGTTTTTT. Translating gives CASSFRDINTGELFF.

The rearrangement joins TRBV4-2 to TRBJ2-2, with 16 bases matching TRBD2. The CDR3 runs to 17 residues. Germline V gene lookup returns CDR1 LGHNA and CDR2 YNFKEQ. The V and J ends lost 2 bases and 6 bases, in that order; junction bases with no gene match: 3. DNA of the CDR3: TGTGCCAGCAGCCAAAGGGGACTAGCGGGGGGGCCCGGGGAGCTGTTTTTT. Encoded protein: CASSQRGLAGGPGELFF.

The rearrangement links TRBV12-1 to TRBJ1-1; the table gives TRBD1 as D, unverified against the DNA. TRBV12-1 is a listed pseudogene. The CDR3 covers 12 residues. Written as DNA, the CDR3 is TGTGCCAGCACCCTACAGGGGACTGAAGCTTTCTTT. It codes for CASTLQGTEAFF.

The chain combines TRBV5-4 with TRBJ1-2; possibly TRBD1 for D (5 bases). Trimming stripped 6 bases from V and 4 bases from J, with 28 bases between. The length of the CDR3 is 18 residues. Per germline, CDR1 SGHNT and CDR2 YYREEE (reference sequence). This CDR3 is CASNPTRRDEGLRYGYTF. DNA of the CDR3: TGTGCCAGCAACCCAACGAGGCGGGACGAAGGATTACGCTATGGCTACACCTTC. The full variable domain, with the rest looked up from reference TRBV5-4 and TRBJ1-2, is ETGVTQSPTHLIKTRGQQVTLRCSSQSGHNTVSWYQQALGQGPQFIFQYYREEENGRGNFPPRFSGLQFPNYSSELNVNALELDDSALYLCASNPTRRDEGLRYGYTFGSGTRLTVV.

This clone was recorded once. The chain recombines TRBV9 with TRBJ1-3; D unclear. The CDR3 loop spans 21 amino acids. The germline CDR1 and CDR2 sequences are SGDLS and YYNGEE. Deletions cut 0 bases from V and 1 base from J, with 26 bases between. CDR3 residues: CASSVGRGSYAIPNSGNTIYF. The CDR3 bases are TGTGCCAGCAGCGTAGGCAGAGGGTCGTATGCAATACCAAATTCTGGAAACACCATATATTTT.

The chain carries TRBV18 and TRBJ1-6, with D possibly matching TRBD1 (5 bases). Per the germline V gene, CDR1 is KGHSH and CDR2 is LQKENI. V dropped 5 bases and J dropped 10 bases, with 12 bases sitting between them. There are 13 residues in the CDR3. The CDR3 DNA is TGTGCCAGCTCAACGTCAGGGTACTCACCCCTCCACTTT. It specifies CASSTSGYSPLHF.

This clone ranks as medium-sized (0.01 to 0.1%). The chain combines TRBV6-1 with TRBJ2-7, with D tentatively TRBD1 (5 bases). Looked up from germline, CDR1 is MNHNS and CDR2 is SASEGT. The CDR3 has 13 amino acids. V was shortened by 8 bases and J by 4 bases, with 15 bases between the two germline ends. The CDR3 nucleotides are TGTGCCAGCTTGGGGCACCCGATGTACGAGCAGTACTTC. Its translation: CASLGHPMYEQYF.

This clone was detected a few times. The V and J genes are TRBV9 and TRBJ1-5; the match to TRBD1 covers 7 bases. Germline-derived CDR1 and CDR2 are SGDLS and YYNGEE. Germline trimming cut 0 bases from V and 5 bases from J; bases unmatched to any gene: 2. The CDR3 covers 14 residues. The CDR3 here is CASSVGDSYQPQHF. The DNA of the CDR3 is TGTGCCAGCAGCGTAGGGGACAGCTATCAGCCCCAGCATTTT.

The chain couples TRBV5-1 to TRBJ1-2; D not resolved. The CDR3 is made up of 14 amino acids. V shed 0 bases and J shed 4 bases, with 10 bases lying between them. From germline, CDR1 is SGHRS and CDR2 YFSETQ. The CDR3 sequence: CASSLDSGTYGYTF. CDR3 DNA sequence: TGCGCCAGCAGCTTGGACAGCGGAACCTATGGCTACACCTTC.

The chain combines TRBV18 with TRBJ2-7; 11 nucleotides match TRBD2. The V gene's germline CDR1 is KGHSH and CDR2 LQKENI. The trim removed 2 bases at V and 7 bases at J, leaving 7 bases unmatched. The CDR3 has 15 residues. CDR3 sequence (DNA): TGTGCCAGCTCACCAACTAGCGGGGGTTTTGTTGAGCAGTACTTC. Translation: CASSPTSGGFVEQYF.